The 7 T cell receptor beta chains listed next were all sequenced from one sample in a study of blood T cell repertoires in COVID-19. Generated by immunoSEQ multiplex PCR, the TCRdb table keeps only in-frame clones and is missing some. The sample carries 90,000 to 120,000 clones, roughly 90% recorded once. Specimen: peripheral blood. The source of these receptors is a man aged 35 to 55 with active or convalescent COVID-19.

The chain uses TRBV10-1 and TRBJ2-5, with a weak D call TRBD1 (5 bases). Germline V gene lookup returns CDR1 WNHNN and CDR2 SYGVQD (reference sequence). The CDR3 runs to 13 residues. The germline V and J ends were trimmed by 4 bases and 1 base, with 7 bases remaining between them. CDR3 DNA sequence: TGCGCCAGCAGTGGACAGCCCCAAGAGACCCAGTACTTC. As protein: CASSGQPQETQYF.

V gene TRBV4-3 combines with J gene TRBJ2-7, with a tentative D call TRBD1 (6 bases). The germline gives CDR1 LGHNA, CDR2 YSLEER. The CDR3 sequence is 15 residues long. The V and J ends lost 5 bases and 4 bases respectively, with 18 bases between them. CDR3 amino acids: CASSYNRDIRYEQYF. The DNA for the CDR3 is TGCGCCAGCAGCTACAACCGGGACATCCGATACGAGCAGTACTTC.

The chain combines TRBV9 with TRBJ1-2; possibly TRBD1 for D (5 bases). Trimming shortened V by 0 bases and J by 0 bases, and 9 bases separated the two germline ends. This CDR3 comprises 15 residues. Germline CDR1 is SGDLS and CDR2 is YYNGEE. CDR3 protein: CASSVGGSANYGYTF. In nucleotides, the CDR3 is TGTGCCAGCAGCGTAGGGGGCAGCGCTAACTATGGCTACACCTTC.

The rearrangement uses TRBV11-2 and TRBJ1-3, with D perhaps TRBD1 (5 bases). This CDR3 spans 14 amino acids. V lost 4 bases, J lost 4 bases, and 11 bases lay in between. Germline CDR1 SGHAT, CDR2 FQNNGV. CDR3 amino acids: CASSWLGGGNTIYF. In DNA, the CDR3 is TGTGCCAGCAGCTGGCTGGGGGGGGGAAACACCATATATTTT.

The genes are TRBV28 and TRBJ1-4, with D possibly being TRBD1 (5 bases). CDR1 and CDR2 from the germline V gene are MDHEN and SYDVKM. This CDR3 is built from 15 residues. Trimming cost V 6 bases and J 5 bases, with 16 bases left between them. The CDR3 loop is CASSYTGLSNEKLFF. In DNA form, the CDR3 reads TGTGCCAGCAGCTACACGGGACTATCAAATGAAAAACTGTTTTTT. The complete variable domain, with remaining parts taken from reference TRBV28 and TRBJ1-4, reads DVKVTQSSRYLVKRTGEKVFLECVQDMDHENMFWYRQDPGLGLRLIYFSYDVKMKEKGDIPEGYSVSREKKERFSLILESASTNQTSMYLCASSYTGLSNEKLFFGSGTQLSVL.

The chain employs TRBV4-1 and TRBJ2-1; TRBD2 might be the D (5 bases). V shed 4 bases and J shed 5 bases, with 21 bases lying between them. The V gene's germline CDR1 is MGHRA and CDR2 YSYEKL. The CDR3 spans 17 residues. CDR3 nucleotide sequence: TGCGCCAGCAGCCCTCCCCCTCGAAGCGGATCCAACAATGAGCAGTTCTTC. Its protein product is CASSPPPRSGSNNEQFF.

The V and J genes are TRBV19 and TRBJ1-5; 8 bases line up with TRBD1. This CDR3 comprises 16 residues. With V trimmed by 5 bases and J by 1 base, 7 bases remained unmatched. CDR1 is LNHDA and CDR2 is SQIVND in the germline V gene (reference sequence). CDR3 in DNA: TGTGCCAGTAGTCGGCAGGGGGCCTTAAGCAATCAGCCCCAGCATTTT. Protein product: CASSRQGALSNQPQHF.